The 5 T cell receptor beta chains in this list originate from one sample, sequenced in a study of cytomegalovirus exposure and HLA in healthy donors. With 60 Vbeta and 13 Jbeta primers, the PCR was carried out. Data came from immunoSEQ multiplex PCR; TCRdb stores just in-frame clones and leaves some out. Among about 210,000 clones listed, roughly 85% were seen once. The sequencing sample was made of PBMCs. The receptors stem from a girl aged 2-10 years in good health and CMV-seronegative.

The chain joins TRBV27 to TRBJ2-7; a weak D match, TRBD1 (5 bases). V was pared by 5 bases and J by 0 bases, with 20 bases between. Germline V gives CDR1 MNHEY, CDR2 SMNVEV (reference sequence). The CDR3 has 17 residues. In DNA, the CDR3 is TGTGCCAGCAGTCCAGGGAACAGTCTATTTAGCTCCTACGAGCAGTACTTC. Translated: CASSPGNSLFSSYEQYF.

The chain carries TRBV7-6 and TRBJ2-7; no clear D. Between the trimmed V and J ends, which lost 4 bases and 1 base, there was a span of 5 bases. The CDR3 totals 12 residues. The germline CDR1 and CDR2 sequences are SGHVS and FNYEAQ. The CDR3 sequence: CASSSRSYEQYF. As DNA, the CDR3 is TGTGCCAGCAGCTCCCGTTCCTACGAGCAGTACTTC.

V is TRBV11-1 and J is TRBJ2-7; 9 bases fit TRBD2. The CDR3 spans 15 residues. The germline V gene encodes CDR1 SGHAT and CDR2 FQDESV (reference sequence). V shed 4 bases, J shed 0 bases, and the junction held 4 bases outside the gene matches. CDR3 bases: TGTGCCAGCAGCTCACGGACTAGCGCCTCCTACGAGCAGTACTTC. This codes for CASSSRTSASYEQYF. The complete variable domain, with remaining parts taken from reference TRBV11-1 and TRBJ2-7, reads EAEVAQSPRYKITEKSQAVAFWCDPISGHATLYWYRQILGQGPELLVQFQDESVVDDSQLPKDRFSAERLKGVDSTLKIQPAELGDSAMYLCASSSRTSASYEQYFGPGTRLTVT.

The chain combines TRBV7-9 with TRBJ2-5; D is perhaps TRBD2 (6 bases). This CDR3 has 15 amino acids. The germline gives CDR1 SEHNR, CDR2 FQNEAQ (reference sequence). V lost 2 bases, J lost 5 bases, and 15 bases lay in between. The CDR3 DNA sequence: TGTGCCAGCAGCTTACGAAGGGACTGGGGGGAGACCCAGTACTTC. This translates into CASSLRRDWGETQYF.

Concerning this clone itself: One end of the junction fails to match germline, which may point to a read error. Other DNA sequences within the sample encode an identical CDR3. The chain has TRBV2 and TRBJ2-1; 7 bases line up with TRBD1. Germline-derived CDR1 and CDR2 are SNHLY and FYNNEI. There are 14 residues in the CDR3. DNA of the CDR3: TGTGCCAGCACCCGGGACAGCTCCTATAATGAGCAGTTCTTC. Amino acid sequence: CASTRDSSYNEQFF.